The text below deals with one T cell receptor beta chain. No antigen is known for it. The data are from a study of radiotherapy plus CTLA-4 blockade in lung cancer. Study information: The study recorded objective responses in 18% of patients and disease control in 31%.

Produced via immunoSEQ multiplex PCR; TCRdb's table is partial and in-frame only. This table has about 98,000 clones, around 83% appearing once. CDR3 size: 15 residues. V lost 3 bases, J lost 5 bases, and 17 bases lay in between. Germline V gene lookup returns CDR1 SGHRS and CDR2 YFSETQ. Study-wide findings and caveats: Researchers report tumor-derived TCR clones expanding in blood after radiotherapy plus ipilimumab.

The starting material was peripheral blood, obtained from a patient treated with radiotherapy plus ipilimumab. The TCR sequence derives from a human donor with non-small cell lung cancer who had a partial response to radiotherapy plus ipilimumab. This chain joins TRBV5-1 and TRBJ2-5; D not resolved. DNA of the CDR3: TGCGCCAGCAGCTGGTTGCCTATCGAATCCGAGACCCAGTACTTC. Translated: CASSWLPIESETQYF.